This T cell receptor (beta chain) was obtained from a study of T cell responses to AZD1222 COVID-19 vaccine. Study in general: Some second doses came at about 4 weeks and others at about 12 weeks; these were pooled. Study results and limitations: Repertoires were collected only later (after the peak T cell response had occurred).

Of note for this clone: The antigen remains unidentified.

V was pared by 10 bases and J by 8 bases, with 9 bases between. Looked up from germline, CDR1 is SEHNR and CDR2 is FQNEAQ (reference sequence). This CDR3 spans 10 amino acids. TCRdb's copy holds only in-frame clones and misses some; the assay was immunoSEQ multiplex PCR. Found here are approximately 94,000 clones, roughly 91% of them singletons; the top ten hold 1.5% to 2%. V usage is TRBV7-9 and J usage is TRBJ2-1; the D gene could be TRBD1 or TRBD2 (5 bases each). The material sequenced was peripheral blood, taken on day 0 of AZD1222 vaccination. This receptor was obtained from an adult in good health. The CDR3 DNA reads as TGTGCCATCGGGGCCGATGAGCAGTTCTTC. Protein sequence: CAIGADEQFF.